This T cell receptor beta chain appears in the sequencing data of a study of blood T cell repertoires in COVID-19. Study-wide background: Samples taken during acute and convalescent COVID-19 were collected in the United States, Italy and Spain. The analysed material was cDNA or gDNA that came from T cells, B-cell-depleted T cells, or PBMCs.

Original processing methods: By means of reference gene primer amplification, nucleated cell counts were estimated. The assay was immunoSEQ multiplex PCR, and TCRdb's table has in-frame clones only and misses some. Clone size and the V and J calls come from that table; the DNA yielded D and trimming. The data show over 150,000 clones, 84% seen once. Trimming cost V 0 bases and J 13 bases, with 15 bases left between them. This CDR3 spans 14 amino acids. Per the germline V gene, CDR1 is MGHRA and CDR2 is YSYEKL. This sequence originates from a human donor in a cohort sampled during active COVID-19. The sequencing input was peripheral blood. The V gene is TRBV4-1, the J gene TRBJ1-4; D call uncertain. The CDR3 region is CASSQDAQVGILFF. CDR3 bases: TGCGCCAGCAGCCAAGATGCGCAGGTTGGCATACTGTTTTTT.